Sequencing of this T cell receptor beta chain was carried out in a study of cytomegalovirus exposure and HLA in healthy donors. These donors counted as nominally healthy when sampled, but unrecorded immune exposures were likely. PCR employed 60 Vbeta and 13 Jbeta primers. Repertoires were generated with immunoSEQ multiplex PCR, while TCRdb's copy carries only in-frame clones and drops some. Here the sample spans 170,000 or so clones, roughly 87% being singletons. CDR1 SGHRS and CDR2 YFSETQ come from the germline V gene. The CDR3 loop spans 17 amino acids. The V and J ends lost 4 bases and 3 bases, in that order; junction bases with no gene match: 9. Study outcomes and limitations: Some public TCRs appeared in many individuals, while most sequences were rare. The study listed around 150 cytomegalovirus-associated TCR beta chains.

This clone was recorded a few times. What it recognizes is unknown. The TCR originated in a man in his forties or fifties in good health and CMV-seronegative. The specimen sequenced was PBMCs. The chain combines TRBV5-1 with TRBJ1-4; 10 bases are a match to TRBD1. The CDR3 spells CASSAPGQGKANEKLFF. In DNA form, the CDR3 reads TGCGCCAGCAGCGCACCGGGACAGGGGAAAGCTAATGAAAAACTGTTTTTT. Looking up the rest from reference TRBV5-1 and TRBJ1-4 gives the full variable domain: KAGVTQTPRYLIKTRGQQVTLSCSPISGHRSVSWYQQTPGQGLQFLFEYFSETQRNKGNFPGRFSGRQFSNSRSEMNVSTLELGDSALYLCASSAPGQGKANEKLFFGSGTQLSVL.